Below are 17 T cell receptor beta chains sequenced from a single sample in a study of control samples from healthy donors and cancer patients. Data came from immunoSEQ multiplex PCR; TCRdb stores just in-frame clones and leaves some out. The data show around 130,000 clones, with around 96% seen just once and 3.6% held by the top ten. The specimen was blood. Source of these receptors: a man aged 25 to 40 in good health.

In its sample, this clone was seen a few times. The chain uses TRBV9 and TRBJ2-7; 10 bases map to TRBD1. CDR3 length: 14 residues. Germline CDR1 is SGDLS and CDR2 is YYNGEE. The ends lost 2 bases at V and 2 bases at J; junction bases unmatched: 1. CDR3 sequence reads: CASSVGQGTYEQYF. The DNA of the CDR3 is TGTGCCAGCAGCGTGGGACAGGGGACCTACGAGCAGTACTTC.

As DNA, the CDR3 is TGTGCCAGCTCACAACAGAAAGGGGATGAGCAGTTCTTC. Translation gives CASSQQKGDEQFF. The chain combines TRBV18 with TRBJ2-1, with D maybe TRBD1 (5 bases). V lost 4 bases and J 8 bases, leaving 12 bases between the germline ends. Germline CDR1 is KGHSH and CDR2 is LQKENI. The CDR3 is made up of 13 amino acids.

The J gene is TRBJ1-1, the V gene TRBV5-6; D is uncertain. The ends were cut back, 3 bases at V and 3 bases at J, with 9 bases in the middle. Germline-derived CDR1 and CDR2 are SGHDT and YYEEEE. This CDR3 spans 13 amino acids. The CDR3 DNA is TGTGCCAGCAGCTCATGGAGGGACACTGAAGCTTTCTTT. Its translation: CASSSWRDTEAFF. Based on the CDR3 plus reference TRBV5-6 and TRBJ1-1, the full variable domain is DAGVTQSPTHLIKTRGQQVTLRCSPKSGHDTVSWYQQALGQGPQFIFQYYEEEERQRGNFPDRFSGHQFPNYSSELNVNALLLGDSALYLCASSSWRDTEAFFGQGTRLTVV.

As regards this clone: One junction end disagrees with the germline gene, perhaps due to a read error. The chain has TRBV27 and TRBJ2-1, with a weak D call TRBD1 (5 bases). Germline values: CDR1 MNHEY, CDR2 SMNVEV (reference sequence). The CDR3 has 16 residues. The CDR3 is CASSLSAQVPSNEQFF. In DNA form, the CDR3 reads TGTGCCAGCAGTCTATCCGCACAGGTACCATCCAATGAGCAGTTCTTC.

This CDR3 is CASSQAAGGANYGYTF. In DNA, the CDR3 is TGTGCCAGCAGCCAAGCCGCCGGGGGAGCTAACTATGGCTACACCTTC. V is TRBV3-1 (or the pseudogene TRBV3-2) and J is TRBJ1-2, with D possibly matching TRBD1 (5 bases). The CDR3 totals 16 residues. Between the trimmed V and J ends, which lost 1 base and 0 bases, there was a span of 12 bases. Germline V CDR1 and CDR2: LGHDT, YNNKEL (reference sequence).

The chain combines TRBV28 with TRBJ2-2; 9 bases map to TRBD1. The length of the CDR3 is 15 residues. From germline, CDR1 is MDHEN and CDR2 SYDVKM. V dropped 5 bases and J dropped 4; count of bases not matched to a gene: 5. The CDR3 protein is CASSQGTGTTGELFF. In DNA form, the CDR3 reads TGTGCCAGCAGTCAAGGGACAGGGACCACCGGGGAGCTGTTTTTT.

V usage is TRBV2 and J usage is TRBJ1-6; 7 bases align to TRBD1. V trimming: 7 bases; J trimming: 7 bases; junction bases outside the gene matches: 7. CDR3 length: 14 residues. In germline, CDR1 is SNHLY, CDR2 FYNNEI. CDR3 protein: CASNSGQSNSPLHF. CDR3 nucleotide sequence: TGTGCCAGCAATTCGGGACAGTCCAATTCACCCCTCCACTTT.

The J gene is TRBJ2-1, the V gene TRBV27; TRBD1 agrees at 9 bases. V gave up 6 bases and J gave up 1 base; unmatched junction bases: 7. The CDR3 has 16 amino acids. The V gene's germline CDR1 is MNHEY and CDR2 SMNVEV (reference sequence). The CDR3 reads CASSDRGGRSYNEQFF. The DNA of the CDR3 is TGTGCCAGCAGCGACAGGGGGGGTAGGTCCTACAATGAGCAGTTCTTC.

The V and J genes are TRBV6-2 or TRBV6-3 and TRBJ1-2; 9 bases line up with TRBD1. J gave up 4 bases and V 6 bases, and 9 bases lay outside the gene matches. This CDR3 region has 15 residues. CDR1 MNHEY and CDR2 SVGEGT come from the germline V gene. Here the CDR3 DNA reads TGTGCCAGCAGCACCGGGGACAGGGAGAGCTATGGCTACACCTTC. Encoded protein: CASSTGDRESYGYTF.

The J gene is TRBJ1-2, the V gene TRBV10-3, with unresolved D. The V and J ends lost 3 bases and 1 base respectively, with 12 bases between them. Germline V CDR1 and CDR2: ENHRY, SYGVKD. This CDR3 region has 15 residues. The CDR3 reads CAISEGLGGNYGYTF. CDR3 DNA: TGTGCCATCAGTGAAGGGTTGGGCGGTAACTATGGCTACACCTTC.

The rearrangement links TRBV5-1 to TRBJ1-5; D call uncertain. The germline CDR1 and CDR2 sequences are SGHRS and YFSETQ. The CDR3 length is 15 residues. The germline V and J ends were trimmed by 1 base and 4 bases, with 12 bases remaining between them. CDR3 amino acids: CASSLFGQVNQPQHF. The CDR3 DNA reads TGCGCCAGCAGCTTGTTTGGGCAAGTTAATCAGCCCCAGCATTTT.

This chain uses TRBV5-4 with TRBJ2-3, with D possibly called TRBD1 or TRBD2 (5 bases each). The CDR3 contains 16 residues. The V and J ends lost 2 bases and 0 bases respectively, with 13 bases between them. From germline, CDR1 is SGHNT and CDR2 YYREEE (reference sequence). The CDR3 is CASSLPGAASTDTQYF. CDR3 in DNA: TGTGCCAGCAGCTTACCCGGGGCGGCTAGCACAGATACGCAGTATTTT.

The V gene is TRBV5-1, the J gene TRBJ2-5; a weak D match, TRBD2 (5 bases). CDR1 and CDR2 (germline): SGHRS, YFSETQ. The CDR3 covers 13 residues. V lost 0 bases and J 3 bases, leaving 6 bases between the germline ends. The CDR3 loop reads CASSLAGKETQYF. The DNA for the CDR3 is TGCGCCAGCAGCTTGGCGGGGAAAGAGACCCAGTACTTC.

J is TRBJ2-7 and V is TRBV11-2; the match to TRBD1 covers 11 bases. From germline, CDR1 is SGHAT and CDR2 FQNNGV. J was trimmed by 3 bases and V by 6 bases; bases with no gene match: 7. The CDR3 has 15 residues. The CDR3 sequence: CASRIWTGGNYEQYF. In DNA form, the CDR3 reads TGTGCCAGCAGGATCTGGACAGGGGGCAACTACGAGCAGTACTTC.

The J gene is TRBJ2-5, the V gene TRBV19, with 7 bases matching TRBD1. This CDR3 region has 16 residues. V trimming: 5 bases; J trimming: 2 bases; junction bases outside the gene matches: 11. Germline assignment: CDR1 LNHDA and CDR2 SQIVND (reference sequence). CDR3 protein: CASSSTWGTAQETQYF. The CDR3 region has the DNA TGTGCCAGTAGTTCAACCTGGGGGACAGCTCAAGAGACCCAGTACTTC. Complete variable domain (other parts from reference TRBV19 and TRBJ2-5): DGGITQSPKYLFRKEGQNVTLSCEQNLNHDAMYWYRQDPGQGLRLIYYSQIVNDFQKGDIAEGYSVSREKKESFPLTVTSAQKNPTAFYLCASSSTWGTAQETQYFGPGTRLLVL.

The J gene is TRBJ1-2, the V gene TRBV7-2; D gene unclear. Per germline, CDR1 SGHTA and CDR2 FQGNSA. CDR3 size: 13 residues. The V and J ends lost 4 bases and 2 bases respectively, with 8 bases between them. The DNA for the CDR3 is TGTGCCAGCAGCTCTGCAGTAAACTATGGCTACACCTTC. Translating gives CASSSAVNYGYTF.

The chain is built from TRBV10-3 and TRBJ1-6; no clear D gene. The CDR3 is made up of 14 amino acids. The V and J ends lost 4 bases and 1 base respectively, with 5 bases between them. Germline V gene data show CDR1 as ENHRY and CDR2 as SYGVKD. The CDR3 DNA reads as TGTGCCATCAGTGTGGAATCCTATAATTCACCCCTCCACTTT. Protein sequence: CAISVESYNSPLHF.